The rows below give T cell receptor beta chains drawn from one sample of a study of regulatory T cells in long-lasting Graves disease. TCRdb reanalysed the multiplex PCR reads using MiXCR and keeps one entry per CDR3 protein. This table holds 200,000 to 250,000 distinct CDR3 sequences, over 20% found once. The sequenced sample was peripheral blood mononuclear cells (PBMCs), obtained at new diagnosis, from a patient treated with antithyroid drugs. The receptors come from a female donor with Graves disease. Both conserved end residues are part of each CDR3.

v_call: TRBV5-4
j_call: TRBJ2-1
cdr3_aa: CASSSGSDSYNEQFF

v_call: TRBV12-3/TRBV12-4
j_call: TRBJ2-5
cdr3_aa: CASSRWEREGQKTQYF

v_call: TRBV5-1
j_call: TRBJ2-3
cdr3_aa: CASSQEQGAGTDTQYF

v_call: TRBV15
j_call: TRBJ2-7
cdr3_aa: CATSRERALYEQYF

v_call: TRBV2
j_call: TRBJ2-3
cdr3_aa: CASSRVTDTQYF

v_call: TRBV29-1
j_call: TRBJ2-2
cdr3_aa: CSVAGTSGRASTGELFF

v_call: TRBV18
j_call: TRBJ2-7
cdr3_aa: CASSPFADRREQYF

v_call: TRBV10-3
j_call: TRBJ2-5
cdr3_aa: CAISEPQGALETQYF

v_call: TRBV30
j_call: TRBJ2-2
cdr3_aa: CACPHPAGGNTGELFF

v_call: TRBV10-2
j_call: TRBJ2-3
cdr3_aa: CATGDLRDTQYF

v_call: TRBV4-2
j_call: TRBJ2-1
cdr3_aa: CASSPSGAGAYNEQFF

v_call: TRBV2
j_call: TRBJ1-1
cdr3_aa: CASSRLYTEAFF

v_call: TRBV28
j_call: TRBJ1-1
cdr3_aa: CASSPDRTLTEAFF

v_call: TRBV30
j_call: TRBJ1-2
cdr3_aa: CAWSWGRAGGYTF

v_call: TRBV3-1
j_call: TRBJ2-2
cdr3_aa: CASSLIRGELFF

v_call: TRBV7-2
j_call: TRBJ1-5
cdr3_aa: CATARGGLPPQHF

v_call: TRBV7-9
j_call: TRBJ2-3
cdr3_aa: CASSPGPSTDTQYF

v_call: TRBV7-8
j_call: TRBJ2-7
cdr3_aa: CASSLDPTGASYEQYF

v_call: TRBV6-2/TRBV6-3
j_call: TRBJ1-2
cdr3_aa: CASSYLQVGYYGYTF

v_call: TRBV18
j_call: TRBJ2-7
cdr3_aa: CASSPMAQGEQYF

v_call: TRBV27
j_call: TRBJ1-4
cdr3_aa: CASSPRDGEKLFF

v_call: TRBV11-2
j_call: TRBJ2-1
cdr3_aa: CASSLQARGDNEQFF

v_call: TRBV20-1
j_call: TRBJ1-2
cdr3_aa: CSARELQGLNYGYTF

v_call: TRBV7-2
j_call: TRBJ2-3
cdr3_aa: CASSIKTSGGTDTQYF

v_call: TRBV7-3
j_call: TRBJ2-1
cdr3_aa: CASSRDNEQFF

v_call: TRBV20-1
j_call: TRBJ2-7
cdr3_aa: CSARVGWGGLDEQYF

v_call: TRBV7-2
j_call: TRBJ1-5
cdr3_aa: CASSLEVWGNQPQHF